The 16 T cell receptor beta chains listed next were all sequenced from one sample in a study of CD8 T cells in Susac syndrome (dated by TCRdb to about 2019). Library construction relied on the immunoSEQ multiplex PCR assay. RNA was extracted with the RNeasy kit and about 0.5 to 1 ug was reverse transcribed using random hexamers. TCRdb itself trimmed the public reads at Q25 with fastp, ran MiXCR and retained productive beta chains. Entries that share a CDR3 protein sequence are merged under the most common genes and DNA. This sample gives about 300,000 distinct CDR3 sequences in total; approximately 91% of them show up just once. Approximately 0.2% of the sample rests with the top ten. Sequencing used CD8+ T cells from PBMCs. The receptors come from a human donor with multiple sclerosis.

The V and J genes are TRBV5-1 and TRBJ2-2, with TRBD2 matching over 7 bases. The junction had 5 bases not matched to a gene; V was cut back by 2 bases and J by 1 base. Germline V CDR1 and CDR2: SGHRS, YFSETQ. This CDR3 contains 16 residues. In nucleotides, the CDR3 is TGCGCCAGCAGCTTTGGGGGGGAATTGAACACCGGGGAGCTGTTTTTT. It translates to CASSFGGELNTGELFF.

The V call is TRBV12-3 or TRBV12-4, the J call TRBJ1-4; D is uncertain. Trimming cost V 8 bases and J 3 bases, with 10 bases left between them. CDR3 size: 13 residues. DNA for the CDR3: TGTGCCAGCGTCCGGGAGGCTAATGAAAAACTGTTTTTT. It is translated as CASVREANEKLFF.

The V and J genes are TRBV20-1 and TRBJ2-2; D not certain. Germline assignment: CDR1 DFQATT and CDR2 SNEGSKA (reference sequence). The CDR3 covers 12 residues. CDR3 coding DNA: TGCAGGGGGTGGTGGAGCACCGGGGAGCTGTTTTTT. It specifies CRGWWSTGELFF.

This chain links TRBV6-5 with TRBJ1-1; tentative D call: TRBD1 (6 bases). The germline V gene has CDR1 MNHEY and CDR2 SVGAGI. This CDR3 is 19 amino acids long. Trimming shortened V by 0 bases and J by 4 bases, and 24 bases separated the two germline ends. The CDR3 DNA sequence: TGTGCCAGCAGTTACTCGATTCAGGACAGCAGACCCCTGAGCACTGAAGCTTTCTTT. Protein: CASSYSIQDSRPLSTEAFF.

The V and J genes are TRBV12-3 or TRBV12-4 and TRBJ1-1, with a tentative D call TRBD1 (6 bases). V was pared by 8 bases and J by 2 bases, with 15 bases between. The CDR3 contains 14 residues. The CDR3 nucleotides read TGTGCCAGCGGGTACGACAGGTCTAACACTGAAGCTTTCTTT. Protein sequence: CASGYDRSNTEAFF.

The CDR3 protein is CASSLGRIDEQYF. In DNA form, the CDR3 reads TGTGCCAGCAGTTTAGGTAGGATAGACGAGCAGTACTTC. This chain connects TRBV12-3 or TRBV12-4 to TRBJ2-7, with D uncertain. This CDR3 region has 13 residues. V lost 1 base and J lost 5, with 9 bases in between.

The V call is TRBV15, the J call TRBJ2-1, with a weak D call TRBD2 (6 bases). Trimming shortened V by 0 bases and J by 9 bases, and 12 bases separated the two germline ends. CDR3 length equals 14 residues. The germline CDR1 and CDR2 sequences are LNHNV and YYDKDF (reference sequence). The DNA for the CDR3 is TGTGCCACCAGCAGAGAACGGGAGACGGGTGAGCAGTTCTTC. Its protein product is CATSRERETGEQFF.

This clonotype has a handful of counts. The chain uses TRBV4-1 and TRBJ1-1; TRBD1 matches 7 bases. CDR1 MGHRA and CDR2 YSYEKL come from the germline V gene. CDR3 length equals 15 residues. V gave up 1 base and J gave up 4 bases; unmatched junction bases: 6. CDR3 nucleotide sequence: TGCGCCAGCAGCCAAGGAAACAACAGGGGCACTGAAGCTTTCTTT. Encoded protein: CASSQGNNRGTEAFF.

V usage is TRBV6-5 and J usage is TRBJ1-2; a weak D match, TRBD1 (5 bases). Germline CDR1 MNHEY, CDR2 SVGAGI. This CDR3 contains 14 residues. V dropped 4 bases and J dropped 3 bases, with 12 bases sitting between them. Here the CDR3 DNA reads TGTGCCAGCAGTTTACAGGTGAACTACTATGGCTACACCTTC. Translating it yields CASSLQVNYYGYTF.

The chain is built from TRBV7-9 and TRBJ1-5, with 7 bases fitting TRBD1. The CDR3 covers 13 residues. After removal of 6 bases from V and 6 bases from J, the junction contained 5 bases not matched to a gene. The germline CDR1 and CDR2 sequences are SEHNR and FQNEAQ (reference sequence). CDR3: CASSPGGGQPQHF. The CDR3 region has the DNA TGTGCCAGCAGTCCAGGGGGAGGTCAGCCCCAGCATTTT.

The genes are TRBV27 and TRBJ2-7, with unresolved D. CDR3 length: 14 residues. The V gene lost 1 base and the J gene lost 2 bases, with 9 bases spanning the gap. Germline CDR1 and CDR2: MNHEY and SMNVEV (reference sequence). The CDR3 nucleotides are TGTGCCAGCAGTTTATTTGGCCCCCCCTACGAGCAGTACTTC. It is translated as CASSLFGPPYEQYF.

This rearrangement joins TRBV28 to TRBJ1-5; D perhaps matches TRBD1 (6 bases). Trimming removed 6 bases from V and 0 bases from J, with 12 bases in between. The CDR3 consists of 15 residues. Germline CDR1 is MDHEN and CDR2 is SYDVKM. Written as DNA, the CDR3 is TGTGCCAGCAGCACAGGGACAACTAGCAATCAGCCCCAGCATTTT. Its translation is CASSTGTTSNQPQHF.

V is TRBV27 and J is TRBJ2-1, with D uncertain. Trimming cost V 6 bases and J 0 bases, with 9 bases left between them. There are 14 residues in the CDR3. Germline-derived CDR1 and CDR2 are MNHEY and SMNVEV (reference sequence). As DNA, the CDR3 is TGTGCCAGCAGCTGGACCAGCTCCTACAATGAGCAGTTCTTC. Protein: CASSWTSSYNEQFF.

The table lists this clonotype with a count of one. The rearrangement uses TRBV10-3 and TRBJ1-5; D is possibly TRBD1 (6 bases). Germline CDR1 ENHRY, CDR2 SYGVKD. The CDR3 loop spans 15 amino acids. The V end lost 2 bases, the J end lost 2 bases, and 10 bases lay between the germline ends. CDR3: CAISEDRSGNQPQHF. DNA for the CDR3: TGTGCCATCAGTGAGGACAGGTCGGGCAATCAGCCCCAGCATTTT.

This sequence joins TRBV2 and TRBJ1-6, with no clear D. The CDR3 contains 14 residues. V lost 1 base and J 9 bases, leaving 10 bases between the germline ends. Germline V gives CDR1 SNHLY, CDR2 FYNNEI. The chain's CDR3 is CASSEGDMGSPLHF. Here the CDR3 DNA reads TGTGCCAGCAGTGAAGGGGATATGGGTTCACCCCTCCACTTT.

Here the CDR3 reads CASSLMGVGAFF. The CDR3 DNA follows: TGTGCCAGCAGCTTAATGGGGGTGGGAGCTTTCTTT. The V and J genes are TRBV7-2 and TRBJ1-1; D might be TRBD1 (5 bases). The germline gives CDR1 SGHTA, CDR2 FQGNSA. Trimming removed 2 bases at V and 10 bases at J, with 11 bases between. This CDR3 has 12 amino acids.